The 3 T cell receptor beta chains below come from one sample, sequenced in a study of CD8 T cells in ankylosing spondylitis. TCRdb re-called the 5' RACE reads through MiXCR, storing one row per CDR3 protein. The table lists 100,000 to 150,000 distinct CDR3 sequences, 6.5% to 9% of them singletons, with 9% to 15% in the top ten. Sequencing was carried out using blood, either unsorted or a sorted T cell fraction (not recorded which). The receptor set was obtained from a male donor with ankylosing spondylitis or in good health (not recorded which).

This clonotype came up many times. J is TRBJ2-3 and V is TRBV7-2, with D hard to call. Germline CDR1 reads SGHTA; CDR2 reads FQGNSA. V lost 2 bases and J 4 bases, leaving 4 bases between the germline ends. The CDR3 extends over 12 amino acids. The CDR3 reads CASSLTPDTQYF. Here the CDR3 DNA reads TGTGCCAGCAGCTTAACTCCAGATACGCAGTATTTT.

This clonotype showed up many times. The chain carries TRBV7-3 and TRBJ2-1, with 8 bases lining up with TRBD2. Germline CDR1 SGHTA, CDR2 FQGTGA. V lost 5 bases and J lost 0; bases outside the gene matches: 6. This CDR3 contains 16 residues. The CDR3 is CASSTSGGSSYNEQFF. In DNA, the CDR3 is TGTGCCAGCAGCACAAGCGGGGGTAGCTCCTACAATGAGCAGTTCTTC.

This clonotype came up many times. The rearrangement links TRBV11-1 to TRBJ2-3; TRBD2 matches 14 bases. The V gene end was trimmed by 5 bases and the J gene end by 3 bases; junction bases not matched to a gene: 10. Germline V gene lookup returns CDR1 SGHAT and CDR2 FQDESV (reference sequence). The CDR3 has 18 residues. The CDR3 region is CASSKRLAGGPITDTQYF. CDR3 bases: TGTGCCAGCAGCAAACGACTAGCGGGGGGGCCAATAACAGATACGCAGTATTTT. The whole variable domain, remainder taken from reference TRBV11-1 and TRBJ2-3, is EAEVAQSPRYKITEKSQAVAFWCDPISGHATLYWYRQILGQGPELLVQFQDESVVDDSQLPKDRFSAERLKGVDSTLKIQPAELGDSAMYLCASSKRLAGGPITDTQYFGPGTRLTVL.